The entry below gives a single T cell receptor (beta chain) sequence along with its context. The antigen is unknown. The record originates from a study of T cell responses to AZD1222 COVID-19 vaccine. Broader study findings: Variant regions that are unmutated are reportedly the target of nearly half of spike-specific TCRs. Donor demographics were predominantly white British with a female majority; clonal diversity may be underestimated. Among AZD1222 vaccinees, only five to seven were seropositive at baseline.

The protocol was immunoSEQ multiplex PCR, while the TCRdb copy is restricted to in-frame clones and leaves out a portion. The table shows 100,000 to 150,000 clones, with roughly 86% occurring only once. The CDR3 is made up of 13 amino acids. Germline CDR1 LGHDT, CDR2 YNNKEL (reference sequence). Trimming cost V 6 bases and J 5 bases; bases outside gene matches: 6. The origin of this receptor is an adult in good health. The chain uses TRBV3-1 (or the pseudogene TRBV3-2) and TRBJ2-7; TRBD1 aligns across 8 bases. Sequenced material: peripheral blood, taken on day 0 of AZD1222 vaccination. CDR3 protein: CASSYGQGDEQYF. CDR3 nucleotide sequence: TGTGCCAGCAGTTACGGACAGGGTGACGAGCAGTACTTC.